The 27 T cell receptor beta chains below all came from one sample that was sequenced in a study of T-cell reconstitution after alpha-beta-depleted transplantation in children. Using unique molecular identifiers, the investigators prepared the TCRbeta library. In TCRdb, the PCR reads were re-called with MiXCR into one record per CDR3 protein. The sample includes 250,000 to 350,000 distinct CDR3 sequences, around 25% of them seen just once. Sequences were derived from PBMCs, mostly from graft donor cells, sampled 180 days after TCRalphabeta/CD19-depleted stem cell transplant. These TCRs come from a male patient between 10 and 17 years old who had a stem cell transplant for acute lymphoblastic leukemia, so the T cells may come from the graft donor.

This clonotype was seen a few times. This sequence joins TRBV3-1 and TRBJ1-1; a possible D gene is TRBD1 (6 bases). V shed 4 bases and J shed 4 bases, with 10 bases lying between them. CDR3 length equals 13 residues. Germline V CDR1 and CDR2: LGHDT, YNNKEL (reference sequence). The CDR3 nucleotides are TGTGCCAGCAGCCGGGACACCTTCACTGAAGCTTTCTTT. It encodes CASSRDTFTEAFF.

The chain combines TRBV20-1 with TRBJ1-4, with 9 nucleotides matching TRBD1. The germline V gene has CDR1 DFQATT and CDR2 SNEGSKA (reference sequence). CDR3 size: 16 residues. Germline trimming cut 2 bases from V and 8 bases from J; bases unmatched to any gene: 12. CDR3 region: CSARPWTGARLEKLFF. CDR3 in DNA: TGCAGTGCTAGACCTTGGACAGGGGCGCGTCTCGAAAAACTGTTTTTT.

This clonotype was counted ten times or more. This rearrangement joins TRBV7-9 to TRBJ2-7; D ambiguous. The germline V and J ends were trimmed by 5 bases and 2 bases, with 10 bases remaining between them. Germline values: CDR1 SEHNR, CDR2 FQNEAQ (reference sequence). The CDR3 loop spans 13 amino acids. CDR3 nucleotide sequence: TGTGCCAGCAGCCTCGACCGAACCTACGAGCAGTACTTC. Residues: CASSLDRTYEQYF.

The chain links TRBV10-1 to TRBJ1-3; D is uncertain. The CDR3 is made up of 14 amino acids. The V and J ends lost 3 bases and 1 base respectively, with 7 bases between them. The V gene's germline CDR1 is WNHNN and CDR2 SYGVQD (reference sequence). Here the CDR3 reads CASSEGVSGNTIYF. CDR3 sequence (DNA): TGCGCCAGCAGTGAAGGAGTTTCTGGAAACACCATATATTTT.

The chain carries TRBV24-1 and TRBJ2-1, with 8 bases lining up with TRBD2. J was trimmed by 4 bases and V by 3 bases; bases with no gene match: 7. CDR1 and CDR2 from the germline V gene are KGHDR and SFDVKD. This CDR3 is 16 amino acids long. The CDR3 protein is CATSDTERGLYNEQFF. CDR3 DNA sequence: TGTGCCACCAGTGATACCGAGCGGGGGCTTTACAATGAGCAGTTCTTC.

The genes are TRBV20-1 and TRBJ2-7; a weak D match, TRBD1 (5 bases). Deletions cut 3 bases from V and 7 bases from J, with 13 bases between. Germline CDR1 and CDR2: DFQATT and SNEGSKA (reference sequence). This CDR3 is built from 12 residues. This CDR3 reads CSASKGVREQYF. The CDR3, as DNA: TGCAGTGCTAGTAAAGGGGTGCGGGAGCAGTACTTC.

This clonotype appeared a few times. The chain has TRBV29-1 and TRBJ1-2, with D perhaps matching TRBD1 (5 bases). The V gene's germline CDR1 is SQVTM and CDR2 ANQGSEA. Trimming shortened V by 2 bases and J by 4 bases, and 26 bases separated the two germline ends. This CDR3 spans 18 amino acids. The CDR3 loop is CSVEPSIDSGPSSYGYTF. Here the CDR3 DNA reads TGCAGCGTTGAACCCTCTATCGACAGTGGCCCTTCTTCCTATGGCTACACCTTC.

The chain recombines TRBV28 with TRBJ2-5; D might be TRBD2 (6 bases). Germline V lookup: CDR1 MDHEN, CDR2 SYDVKM. Trimming removed 2 bases at V and 5 bases at J, with 12 bases between. The CDR3 has 14 amino acids. The CDR3 bases are TGTGCCAGCAGTTTACCCCGGGGGAGTGAGACCCAGTACTTC. As protein: CASSLPRGSETQYF.

The chain's CDR3 is CASSFSRDRGEQFF. The CDR3 DNA follows: TGTGCCAGCAGTTTTAGCCGGGACAGGGGTGAGCAGTTCTTC. The chain couples TRBV27 to TRBJ2-1; TRBD1 aligns across 10 bases. Germline assignment: CDR1 MNHEY and CDR2 SMNVEV (reference sequence). There are 14 residues in the CDR3. The V and J ends lost 3 bases and 9 bases, in that order; junction bases with no gene match: 5.

V and J are TRBV5-1 and TRBJ2-1; TRBD2 matches 12 bases. The CDR3 covers 19 residues. Unmatched junction bases numbered 13, after V lost 4 bases and J lost 2 bases. The V gene's germline CDR1 is SGHRS and CDR2 YFSETQ. As DNA, the CDR3 is TGCGCCAGCAGCGACGGACTAGCGGGACACCTTGCCACCTACAATGAGCAGTTCTTC. This translates into CASSDGLAGHLATYNEQFF.

This rearrangement joins TRBV20-1 to TRBJ1-5; D remains unclear. The germline V gene encodes CDR1 DFQATT and CDR2 SNEGSKA (reference sequence). V was trimmed by 5 bases and J by 0 bases, leaving 5 bases between them. The CDR3 runs to 12 residues. The CDR3 is CSAVFSNQPQHF. CDR3 bases: TGCAGTGCTGTTTTTAGCAATCAGCCCCAGCATTTT.

The rearrangement links TRBV29-1 to TRBJ2-7; D tentatively reads TRBD1 or TRBD2 (5 bases each). Germline CDR1 reads SQVTM; CDR2 reads ANQGSEA. V lost 4 bases and J lost 6, with 13 bases in between. The CDR3 is 12 residues long. The CDR3 loop reads CSVGGAGSEQYF. The CDR3 nucleotides read TGCAGCGTTGGAGGGGCGGGTTCCGAGCAGTACTTC.

The V and J genes are TRBV27 and TRBJ2-2; D may correspond to TRBD1 or TRBD2 (6 bases each). In germline, CDR1 is MNHEY, CDR2 SMNVEV (reference sequence). The CDR3 runs to 20 residues. The ends were cut back, 0 bases at V and 2 bases at J, with 22 bases in the middle. CDR3 sequence reads: CASSLSPWGAQELNTGELFF. The CDR3 DNA follows: TGTGCCAGCAGTTTATCTCCCTGGGGGGCGCAAGAGCTTAACACCGGGGAGCTGTTTTTT.

V gene TRBV20-1 combines with J gene TRBJ2-1; 9 bases map to TRBD2. V trimming: 0 bases; J trimming: 4 bases; junction bases outside the gene matches: 10. Germline lookup yields CDR1 DFQATT and CDR2 SNEGSKA (reference sequence). The CDR3 runs to 17 residues. DNA for the CDR3: TGCAGTGCTAGAGATAAACTAGCGGGTCCGCCATACAATGAGCAGTTCTTC. Translating it yields CSARDKLAGPPYNEQFF.

The chain recombines TRBV5-1 with TRBJ2-2, with 8 bases matching TRBD1. Germline assignment: CDR1 SGHRS and CDR2 YFSETQ. V shed 0 bases, J shed 4 bases, and the junction held 14 bases outside the gene matches. The CDR3 is 19 residues long. The CDR3 is CASSLAGGLRGRSTGELFF. The CDR3 DNA follows: TGCGCCAGCAGCTTGGCAGGGGGCCTAAGGGGCAGAAGCACCGGGGAGCTGTTTTTT.

This clonotype came up many times. V usage is TRBV5-1 and J usage is TRBJ2-2; 10 bases agree with TRBD2. This CDR3 has 19 amino acids. Germline trimming cut 4 bases from V and 2 bases from J; bases unmatched to any gene: 14. The germline V gene encodes CDR1 SGHRS and CDR2 YFSETQ. CDR3 coding DNA: TGCGCCAGCAGCACTGGCAGCGGGAGGGCCCTCATCAACACCGGGGAGCTGTTTTTT. Translation gives CASSTGSGRALINTGELFF.

This clonotype has just a few counts. The chain recombines TRBV7-2 with TRBJ2-3; TRBD1 matches 7 bases. The V segment lost 1 base and the J segment 5 bases; nucleotides outside the gene matches: 3. The CDR3 is 14 amino acids. Germline V gene data show CDR1 as SGHTA and CDR2 as FQGNSA. The CDR3 nucleotides are TGTGCCAGCAGCTTAGGAGCAGGGGGAGATACGCAGTATTTT. It is translated as CASSLGAGGDTQYF.

This clonotype was detected only a few times. V usage is TRBV7-6 and J usage is TRBJ2-5; D is possibly TRBD1 (5 bases). Germline assignment: CDR1 SGHVS and CDR2 FNYEAQ. V was trimmed by 3 bases and J by 4 bases, leaving 21 bases between them. The CDR3 loop spans 17 amino acids. The CDR3 here is CASSFRYYPGIPETQYF. CDR3 nucleotides: TGTGCCAGCAGCTTCCGCTACTATCCAGGGATCCCAGAGACCCAGTACTTC.

A few counts support this clonotype. This chain connects TRBV7-9 to TRBJ2-5; 9 bases are shared with TRBD2. The trim removed 2 bases at V and 2 bases at J, leaving 6 bases unmatched. The CDR3 has 16 residues. Germline CDR1 is SEHNR and CDR2 is FQNEAQ (reference sequence). The CDR3 sequence is CASSLSLAGMQETQYF. The CDR3 coding sequence is TGTGCCAGCAGCTTATCTCTAGCGGGAATGCAAGAGACCCAGTACTTC.

This clonotype has just a few counts. The chain is built from TRBV4-1 and TRBJ1-1; tentative D call: TRBD1 (5 bases). This CDR3 has 15 residues. The germline CDR1 and CDR2 sequences are MGHRA and YSYEKL. The V gene lost 4 bases and the J gene lost 0 bases, with 12 bases spanning the gap. The CDR3 sequence is CASSRFGTVNTEAFF. The CDR3 nucleotides are TGCGCCAGCAGCCGGTTCGGGACCGTGAACACTGAAGCTTTCTTT.

In this sample, this clonotype turned up once. The chain employs TRBV11-2 and TRBJ2-5; 7 nucleotides align to TRBD2. V shed 6 bases, J shed 3 bases, and the junction held 1 base outside the gene matches. CDR1 is SGHAT, CDR2 FQNNGV, per germline. This CDR3 is 12 amino acids long. The CDR3 here is CASRTSKETQYF. CDR3 coding DNA: TGTGCCAGCAGGACTAGCAAAGAGACCCAGTACTTC.

This clonotype turned up a few times. DNA of the CDR3: TGTGCCAGCAGTACCCAGGGTAGGGTTCAGCCCCAGCATTTT. This translates into CASSTQGRVQPQHF. The chain links TRBV27 to TRBJ1-5; D is possibly TRBD1 (5 bases). This CDR3 region has 14 residues. V lost 5 bases to trimming and J lost 6 bases, with 14 bases between them. Germline CDR1 is MNHEY and CDR2 is SMNVEV (reference sequence).

The chain uses TRBV25-1 and TRBJ2-1; D possibly uses TRBD1 or TRBD2 (5 bases each). This CDR3 is built from 15 residues. Germline values: CDR1 MGHDK, CDR2 SYGVNS. Trimming removed 3 bases from V and 8 bases from J, with 17 bases in between. CDR3: CASSDTRRIQDEQFF. The CDR3 DNA sequence: TGTGCCAGCAGTGATACTAGGAGAATACAGGATGAGCAGTTCTTC.

The rearrangement links TRBV24-1 to TRBJ1-5; D ambiguous. Germline V gives CDR1 KGHDR, CDR2 SFDVKD. V gave up 1 base and J gave up 5 bases, with 14 bases separating them. The CDR3 is 16 amino acids. The CDR3: CATSDLWVIVDQPQHF. The DNA of the CDR3 is TGTGCCACCAGTGATTTATGGGTGATTGTTGATCAGCCCCAGCATTTT.

V usage is TRBV29-1 and J usage is TRBJ2-7, with D uncertain. Trimming pared 1 base from V and 1 base from J, leaving 11 bases between. CDR3 size: 14 residues. Germline loops: CDR1 SQVTM, CDR2 ANQGSEA. The CDR3 is CSVEGAVESYEQYF. The CDR3 DNA follows: TGCAGCGTTGAAGGGGCTGTAGAGTCCTACGAGCAGTACTTC.

The chain recombines TRBV7-9 with TRBJ2-5; D is ambiguous. The CDR3 length is 12 residues. V was pared by 5 bases and J by 5 bases, with 9 bases between. In germline, CDR1 is SEHNR, CDR2 FQNEAQ (reference sequence). The CDR3 here is CASSPADETQYF. The DNA of the CDR3 is TGTGCCAGCAGCCCTGCGGACGAGACCCAGTACTTC.

This rearrangement joins TRBV7-8 to TRBJ1-4; 8 bases match TRBD1. CDR3 length equals 15 residues. After removal of 3 bases from V and 5 bases from J, the junction contained 5 bases not matched to a gene. Germline V gene sequence: CDR1 SGHVS, CDR2 FQNEAQ. The CDR3 region has the DNA TGTGCCAGCAGCTTTGGTAACAGGGGGAATGAAAAACTGTTTTTT. As protein: CASSFGNRGNEKLFF.